This entry is about one T cell receptor (beta chain). From germline, CDR1 is SNHLY and CDR2 FYNNEI. V dropped 10 bases and J dropped 0 bases, with 14 bases sitting between them. The CDR3 has 14 amino acids. Assay: immunoSEQ multiplex PCR; the TCRdb copy retains only in-frame clones and omits some. The data show around 70,000 clones, 95% seen once. This specimen belongs to a study of technical replicates of blood from a few donors. J is TRBJ2-3 and V is TRBV2; the D gene is possibly TRBD2 (6 bases). The source of this sequence is a human donor in good health. Specimen: T cells isolated from PBMCs. The CDR3 DNA sequence: TGTGCCACCTCAACTAGCCTAAGCACAGATACGCAGTATTTT. It specifies CATSTSLSTDTQYF.